This TCR beta chain was observed in a study of beta chain features in type 1 diabetes. Findings of the study overall: Over-representation of high TCR-expressing cells was a possible consequence of cDNA sequencing. A potential influence of HLA type upon TCRB rearrangement remained unresolved herein.

Germline V lookup: CDR1 SGHRS, CDR2 YFSETQ. The CDR3 extends over 15 amino acids. The ends lost 4 bases at V and 4 bases at J; junction bases unmatched: 4. Of the isolated RNA, all was reverse transcribed, and so the sequenced material was expressed TCRB transcripts. Using immunoSEQ multiplex PCR, the repertoire was profiled, and TCRdb retains in-frame clones only, with some absent. The data contain 350,000 to 450,000 clones, approximately 16% of them singletons. Remarks on this clone: Antigen unknown.

V usage is TRBV5-1 and J usage is TRBJ2-2; 10 bases map to TRBD2. Sequencing input: naive CD4+ T cells from blood. The clonotype was recovered from a woman aged 18-35 years in good health. The CDR3 region has the DNA TGCGCCAGCAGCATTAGCGGGAGGCTCACCGGGGAGCTGTTTTTT. This codes for CASSISGRLTGELFF.